The source of this TCR beta chain is a study of blood T cell repertoires in COVID-19. The overall study: The United States, Italy and Spain provided the acute and convalescent COVID-19 samples.

Source study methods: Researchers report that nucleated cell counts were estimated from reference gene primer amplification. Sequencing used immunoSEQ multiplex PCR; TCRdb keeps in-frame clones, though not all of them. V and J calls and clone size follow that table, whereas D and trimming were derived from the DNA. This table holds 50,000 to 65,000 clones, almost 90% found once. Between the trimmed V and J ends, which lost 6 bases and 7 bases, there was a span of 5 bases. The CDR3 runs 11 residues. Germline V CDR1 and CDR2: KGHDR, SFDVKD. The sequenced sample consisted of peripheral blood. The sequence came from a man aged 60-69 years with acute or convalescent COVID-19. The rearrangement links TRBV24-1 to TRBJ2-2; no firm D call. The CDR3 loop is CATSQVGELFF. DNA of the CDR3: TGTGCCACCAGTCAGGTCGGGGAGCTGTTTTTT.